This record looks at one T cell receptor beta chain sequence and its context. The sample belongs to a study of blood T cell repertoires in COVID-19. In the study overall: Italy, Spain and the United States were the sources of the convalescent and acute COVID-19 samples. Sources were T cells, B-cell-depleted T cells, or PBMCs; the material itself was cDNA or gDNA.

V dropped 3 bases and J dropped 1; count of bases not matched to a gene: 7. The CDR3 consists of 16 residues. CDR1 and CDR2 (germline): MNHEY, SMNVEV (reference sequence). As handled by the study authors: How many nucleated cells were present was estimated from reference gene primer amplification. Sequenced by immunoSEQ multiplex PCR; TCRdb stores in-frame clones only, minus some. That table gives V, J and clone size, and the DNA gave D and trimming. The data hold about 140,000 clones, with about 82% observed a single time. The source is an elderly woman with active or convalescent COVID-19. V and J are TRBV27 and TRBJ1-1, with 8 bases lining up with TRBD1. Sequenced material: peripheral blood. CDR3: CASSLGTGIENTEAFF. CDR3 DNA sequence: TGTGCCAGCAGTTTGGGGACAGGCATTGAGAACACTGAAGCTTTCTTT.